Following are 22 T cell receptor beta chains from one sample sequenced in a study of cytomegalovirus exposure and HLA in healthy donors. Sequenced by immunoSEQ multiplex PCR; TCRdb stores in-frame clones only, minus some. The sample has 150,000 to 200,000 clones, 85% seen once. The specimen sequenced was PBMCs. These receptors were collected from a young man in good health and CMV-seropositive.

This sequence joins TRBV6-6 and TRBJ2-3; unclear D gene. Germline V lookup: CDR1 MNHNY, CDR2 SVGAGI (reference sequence). Trimming cost V 4 bases and J 5 bases, with 10 bases left between them. The CDR3 totals 13 residues. The CDR3 nucleotides are TGTGCCAGCAGTTTTGAGAGCCGAGATACGCAGTATTTT. This translates into CASSFESRDTQYF.

V usage is TRBV28 and J usage is TRBJ2-4, with D possibly matching TRBD2 (6 bases). There are 14 residues in the CDR3. V was cut by 7 bases and J by 5 bases, with 15 bases left in between. CDR1 and CDR2 from the germline V gene are MDHEN and SYDVKM. The CDR3 sequence is CASTPGGAENIQYF. The CDR3 region has the DNA TGTGCCAGCACCCCCGGGGGAGCGGAAAACATTCAGTACTTC.

V is TRBV12-2 and J is TRBJ2-7; the DNA was not compared with TRBD2, the D call given in the table. TRBV12-2 counts as a pseudogene. This CDR3 contains 13 residues. Here the CDR3 reads CASPPGRSYEQYF. The CDR3 nucleotides are TGTGCAAGTCCCCCTGGGAGGTCCTACGAGCAGTACTTC.

The chain uses TRBV11-2 and TRBJ2-3; D is ambiguous. There are 11 residues in the CDR3. V dropped 4 bases and J dropped 8 bases, with 7 bases sitting between them. CDR1 SGHAT and CDR2 FQNNGV come from the germline V gene. CDR3 DNA sequence: TGTGCCAGCAGCTCCGAGGTTACGCAGTATTTT. Translation: CASSSEVTQYF. Together with reference TRBV11-2 and TRBJ2-3, the CDR3 gives the full variable domain: EAGVAQSPRYKIIEKRQSVAFWCNPISGHATLYWYQQILGQGPKLLIQFQNNGVVDDSQLPKDRFSAERLKGVDSTLKIQPAKLEDSAVYLCASSSEVTQYFGPGTRLTVL.

This chain connects TRBV7-2 to TRBJ2-1; 7 nucleotides agree with TRBD1. The length of the CDR3 is 13 residues. Germline assignment: CDR1 SGHTA and CDR2 FQGNSA. The J segment lost 8 bases and the V segment lost 5 bases, leaving 6 bases of the junction unmatched. CDR3 sequence: CASSPGGKDEQFF. The CDR3 coding sequence is TGTGCCAGCAGCCCAGGGGGTAAGGATGAGCAGTTCTTC. Combining the CDR3 with reference TRBV7-2 and TRBJ2-1 gives the whole variable domain GAGVSQSPSNKVTEKGKDVELRCDPISGHTALYWYRQSLGQGLEFLIYFQGNSAPDKSGLPSDRFSAERTGGSVSTLTIQRTQQEDSAVYLCASSPGGKDEQFFGPGTRLTVL.

The chain couples TRBV7-9 to TRBJ2-3; 8 bases align to TRBD2. CDR3 length: 15 amino acids. The germline gives CDR1 SEHNR, CDR2 FQNEAQ (reference sequence). Germline trimming cut 6 bases from V and 1 base from J; bases unmatched to any gene: 6. CDR3 in DNA: TGTGCCAGCAGTCCCCCCGGGGGGGGCACAGATACGCAGTATTTT. This translates into CASSPPGGGTDTQYF. Filled out from reference TRBV7-9 and TRBJ2-3, the complete variable domain reads DTGVSQNPRHKITKRGQNVTFRCDPISEHNRLYWYRQTLGQGPEFLTYFQNEAQLEKSRLLSDRFSAERPKGSFSTLEIQRTEQGDSAMYLCASSPPGGGTDTQYFGPGTRLTVL.

The chain joins TRBV13 to TRBJ2-6; TRBD2 might be the D (5 bases). The ends were cut back, 3 bases at V and 0 bases at J, with 12 bases in the middle. CDR3 length: 17 amino acids. The germline V gene encodes CDR1 PRHDT and CDR2 FYEKMQ (reference sequence). The CDR3 sequence is CASSLGSPSSGANVLTF. The CDR3 bases are TGTGCCAGCAGCTTGGGGAGCCCGAGCTCTGGGGCCAACGTCCTGACTTTC.

The J gene is TRBJ1-2, the V gene TRBV11-2, with D unresolved. The V gene lost 5 bases and the J gene lost 1 base, with 20 bases spanning the gap. Germline CDR1 SGHAT, CDR2 FQNNGV. This CDR3 region has 17 residues. The CDR3 DNA sequence: TGTGCCAGCAGCCCGGGTGGGAAGGACGGACTTAACTATGGCTACACCTTC. Translating gives CASSPGGKDGLNYGYTF.

CDR3 residues: CASSPDRDRFYEQYF. The CDR3 bases are TGTGCCAGCAGCCCCGACCGGGACAGGTTCTACGAGCAGTACTTC. The gene calls are TRBV7-3 and TRBJ2-7; 8 bases are shared with TRBD1. The CDR3 sequence is 15 residues long. After removal of 5 bases from V and 3 bases from J, the junction contained 9 bases not matched to a gene. CDR1 and CDR2 from the germline V gene are SGHTA and FQGTGA.

V gene TRBV6-5 combines with J gene TRBJ1-3; 12 nucleotides match TRBD1. The CDR3 loop spans 16 amino acids. Germline V gene data show CDR1 as MNHEY and CDR2 as SVGAGI. V lost 4 bases and J lost 3; bases outside the gene matches: 4. The DNA of the CDR3 is TGTGCCAGCAGTTCCGGGACAGGGGGCGGTGGAAACACCATATATTTT. Its protein product is CASSSGTGGGGNTIYF.

V and J are TRBV7-6 and TRBJ2-1, with 9 bases fitting TRBD2. The CDR3 length is 15 residues. After removal of 3 bases from V and 6 bases from J, the junction contained 6 bases not matched to a gene. The germline V gene has CDR1 SGHVS and CDR2 FNYEAQ. The CDR3 loop is CASSFIAGAGNEQFF. The CDR3 DNA follows: TGTGCCAGCAGCTTCATAGCGGGAGCTGGCAATGAGCAGTTCTTC.

The chain uses TRBV11-2 and TRBJ2-5, with TRBD2 matching over 13 bases. Looked up from germline, CDR1 is SGHAT and CDR2 is FQNNGV. The CDR3 length is 16 residues. V dropped 5 bases and J dropped 5; count of bases not matched to a gene: 8. The CDR3 is CASSLTSGGAGETQYF. CDR3 DNA sequence: TGTGCCAGCAGCCTCACTAGCGGGGGGGCCGGGGAGACCCAGTACTTC.

The V call is TRBV28, the J call TRBJ2-7; 12 bases are a match to TRBD2. With V trimmed by 3 bases and J by 7 bases, 10 bases remained unmatched. The length of the CDR3 is 16 residues. Germline lookup yields CDR1 MDHEN and CDR2 SYDVKM. The CDR3 DNA reads TGTGCCAGCAGTTTCAGTCGGGCTAGCGGGAGGGGGGAGCAGTACTTC. Protein: CASSFSRASGRGEQYF.

The chain joins TRBV15 to TRBJ2-1; D perhaps matches TRBD1 (6 bases). Germline assignment: CDR1 LNHNV and CDR2 YYDKDF (reference sequence). V was trimmed by 0 bases and J by 10 bases, leaving 10 bases between them. This CDR3 contains 13 residues. The CDR3: CATSREWDTEQFF. The CDR3 coding sequence is TGTGCCACCAGCAGAGAATGGGACACAGAGCAGTTCTTC.

In this sample, this clone turned up once. The rearrangement links TRBV7-9 to TRBJ2-7, with D possibly being TRBD2 (5 bases). This CDR3 is built from 14 residues. Germline V gene data show CDR1 as SEHNR and CDR2 as FQNEAQ (reference sequence). Trimming shortened V by 5 bases and J by 3 bases, and 14 bases separated the two germline ends. This CDR3 is CASSPGSPLYEQYF. The CDR3 region has the DNA TGTGCCAGCAGCCCGGGAAGCCCCCTCTACGAGCAGTACTTC.

The V gene is TRBV28, the J gene TRBJ1-1, with no clear D. CDR3 length: 14 amino acids. Trimming pared 3 bases from V and 4 bases from J, leaving 12 bases between. From germline, CDR1 is MDHEN and CDR2 SYDVKM. The CDR3 nucleotides read TGTGCCAGCAGTTTCCGTGGGCTCGGCACTGAAGCTTTCTTT. This translates into CASSFRGLGTEAFF.

This chain joins TRBV5-1 and TRBJ1-3; TRBD1 matches 8 bases. Germline assignment: CDR1 SGHRS and CDR2 YFSETQ. The J segment lost 0 bases and the V segment lost 8 bases, leaving 7 bases of the junction unmatched. The CDR3 is 15 amino acids. The CDR3 bases are TGCGCCAGTTCAGGACAGGGAGACTCTGGAAACACCATATATTTT. Protein product: CASSGQGDSGNTIYF.

This clone occurred once. The chain has TRBV5-1 and TRBJ1-2, with 8 bases identical to TRBD1. CDR1 and CDR2 from the germline V gene are SGHRS and YFSETQ. V lost 2 bases to trimming and J lost 7 bases; unmatched junction nucleotides: 7. This CDR3 comprises 14 residues. CDR3 DNA: TGCGCCAGCAGCTTAGGTCAGGGGGCAATTGGCTACACCTTC. Translating gives CASSLGQGAIGYTF.

The chain carries TRBV10-3 and TRBJ2-5, with 7 positions matching TRBD1. The V gene's germline CDR1 is ENHRY and CDR2 SYGVKD. V shed 11 bases, J shed 2 bases, and the junction held 5 bases outside the gene matches. The length of the CDR3 is 12 residues. The CDR3 DNA reads as TGTGCCTCCCAGGGGGAGCAAGAGACCCAGTACTTC. Translating it yields CASQGEQETQYF.

The genes are TRBV6-5 and TRBJ1-1, with a tentative D call TRBD1 (6 bases). V was pared by 6 bases and J by 4 bases, with 18 bases between. Germline V gene lookup returns CDR1 MNHEY and CDR2 SVGAGI. The CDR3 spans 15 residues. CDR3 sequence: CASRNQGGGSTEAFF. CDR3 coding DNA: TGTGCCAGCAGAAATCAAGGGGGGGGGAGCACTGAAGCTTTCTTT.

This clone came up a few times. V and J are TRBV6-6 and TRBJ1-6; D is ambiguous. Trimming pared 8 bases from V and 8 bases from J, leaving 16 bases between. The CDR3 is 14 residues long. Germline V gene lookup returns CDR1 MNHNY and CDR2 SVGAGI (reference sequence). The CDR3 reads CASAKRLSDSPLHF. The CDR3 nucleotides are TGTGCCAGCGCTAAGAGGCTGAGCGATTCACCCCTCCACTTT.

The CDR3 reads CASSSGGRVYGYTF. Here the CDR3 DNA reads TGTGCCAGCAGCTCCGGGGGGCGGGTCTATGGCTACACCTTC. The chain couples TRBV7-8 to TRBJ1-2; D might be TRBD1 (6 bases). The CDR3 consists of 14 residues. Germline CDR1 SGHVS, CDR2 FQNEAQ. V lost 4 bases and J 4 bases, leaving 13 bases between the germline ends.